This T cell receptor (beta chain) was obtained from a study of T cell clonotyping in hematopoietic cell transplantation. The protocol was immunoSEQ multiplex PCR, while the TCRdb copy is restricted to in-frame clones and leaves out a portion. The table includes approximately 9,000 clones, approximately 79% detected once. CDR1 MDHEN and CDR2 SYDVKM come from the germline V gene. The CDR3 has 14 residues. V lost 2 bases and J 3 bases, leaving 10 bases between the germline ends. Time point in this sample: recipient sample about 28 days before transplant, after cytoreduction. The chain carries TRBV28 and TRBJ1-2, with D maybe TRBD1 (6 bases). The TCR originated in a man between 60 and 70 years old with acute myeloid leukemia. Some clones in this sample may be carry-over from other donors' samples. This material consisted of peripheral blood mononuclear cells, taken before stem cell transplant. The CDR3 sequence is CASSLRDIYYGYTF. The CDR3 DNA sequence: TGTGCCAGCAGTTTAAGGGACATCTACTATGGCTACACCTTC.